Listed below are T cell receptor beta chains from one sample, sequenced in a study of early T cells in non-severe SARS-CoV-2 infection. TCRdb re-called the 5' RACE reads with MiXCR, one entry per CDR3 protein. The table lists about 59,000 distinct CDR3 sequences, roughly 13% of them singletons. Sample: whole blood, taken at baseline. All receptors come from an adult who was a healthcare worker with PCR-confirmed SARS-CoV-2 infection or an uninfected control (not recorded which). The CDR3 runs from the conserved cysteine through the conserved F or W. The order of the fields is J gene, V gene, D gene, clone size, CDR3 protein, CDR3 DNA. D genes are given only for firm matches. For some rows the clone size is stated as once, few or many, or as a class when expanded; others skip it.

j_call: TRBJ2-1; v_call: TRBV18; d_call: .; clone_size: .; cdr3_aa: CASSPSSYNEQFF; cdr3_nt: TGTGCCAGCTCACCGAGCAGCTACAATGAGCAGTTCTTC
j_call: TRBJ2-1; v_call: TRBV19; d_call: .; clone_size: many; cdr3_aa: CASSTGTGTYNEQFF; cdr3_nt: TGTGCCAGTAGTACCGGGACGGGGACTTACAATGAGCAGTTCTTC
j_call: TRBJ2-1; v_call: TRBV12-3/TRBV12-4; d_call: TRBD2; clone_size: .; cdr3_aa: CASSSGAGDEQFF; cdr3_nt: TGTGCCAGCAGTTCCGGGGCGGGGGATGAGCAGTTCTTC
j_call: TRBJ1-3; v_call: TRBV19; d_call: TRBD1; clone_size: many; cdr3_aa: CASTAPTGSSGNTIYF; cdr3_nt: TGTGCCAGTACCGCTCCGACAGGGTCCTCTGGAAACACCATATATTTT
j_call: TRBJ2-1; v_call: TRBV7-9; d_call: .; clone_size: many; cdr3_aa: CASSLEAFPEQFF; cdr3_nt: TGTGCCAGCAGCTTAGAGGCCTTTCCTGAGCAGTTCTTC
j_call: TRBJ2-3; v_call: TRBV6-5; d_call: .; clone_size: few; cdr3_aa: CASSPRGFTDTQYF; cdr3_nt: TGTGCCAGCAGTCCGCGGGGTTTCACAGATACGCAGTATTTT
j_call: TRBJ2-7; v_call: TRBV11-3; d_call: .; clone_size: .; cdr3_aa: CASSLDQAYEQYF; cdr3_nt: TGTGCCAGCAGCTTAGACCAGGCCTACGAGCAGTACTTC
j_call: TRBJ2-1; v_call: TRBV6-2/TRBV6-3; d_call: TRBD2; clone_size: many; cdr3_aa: CASSPGLADNEQFF; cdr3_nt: TGTGCCAGCAGCCCCGGACTAGCGGACAATGAGCAGTTCTTC
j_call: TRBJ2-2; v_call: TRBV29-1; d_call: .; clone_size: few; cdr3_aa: CSVEGPNTGELFF; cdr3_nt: TGCAGCGTTGAAGGCCCGAACACCGGGGAGCTGTTTTTT
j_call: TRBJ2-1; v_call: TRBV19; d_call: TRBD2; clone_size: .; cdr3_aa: CASSPRLAGAFHNEQFF; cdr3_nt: TGTGCCAGTAGTCCCCGGCTAGCGGGAGCCTTTCACAATGAGCAGTTCTTC
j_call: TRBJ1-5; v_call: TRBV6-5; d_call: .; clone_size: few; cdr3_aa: CASSTSYSNQPQHF; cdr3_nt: TGTGCCAGCAGTACAAGCTATAGCAATCAGCCCCAGCATTTT
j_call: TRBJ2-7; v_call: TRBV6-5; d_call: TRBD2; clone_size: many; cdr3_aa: CASRIIAGGNYEQYF; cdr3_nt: TGTGCCAGCAGAATTATAGCGGGAGGGAACTACGAGCAGTACTTC
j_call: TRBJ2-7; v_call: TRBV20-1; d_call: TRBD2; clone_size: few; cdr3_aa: CSARGLASTYEQYF; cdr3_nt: TGCAGTGCTAGAGGACTAGCGTCGACCTACGAGCAGTACTTC
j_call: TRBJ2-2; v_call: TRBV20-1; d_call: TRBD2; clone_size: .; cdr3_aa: CSANPSGRVGGELFF; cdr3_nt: TGCAGTGCTAATCCTAGCGGGAGAGTCGGCGGGGAGCTGTTTTTT
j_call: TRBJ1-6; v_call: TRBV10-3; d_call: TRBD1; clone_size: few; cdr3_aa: CAITAGTGNSPLHF; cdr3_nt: TGTGCCATCACTGCCGGGACAGGGAATTCACCCCTCCACTTT
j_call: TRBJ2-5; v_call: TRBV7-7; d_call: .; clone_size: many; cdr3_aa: CATLTGKETQYF; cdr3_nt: TGTGCCACTCTAACAGGGAAGGAGACCCAGTACTTC
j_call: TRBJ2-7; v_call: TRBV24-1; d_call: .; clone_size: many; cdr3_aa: CATSAGDSSSYEQYF; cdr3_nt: TGTGCCACCAGCGCAGGGGACTCGAGCTCCTACGAGCAGTACTTC
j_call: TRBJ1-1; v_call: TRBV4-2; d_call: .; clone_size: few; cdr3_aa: CASSHPGAGTEAFF; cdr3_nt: TGTGCCAGCAGCCACCCGGGGGCAGGGACTGAAGCTTTCTTT
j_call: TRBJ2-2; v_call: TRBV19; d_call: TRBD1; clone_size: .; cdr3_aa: CASSIVRGHGELFF; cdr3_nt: TGTGCCAGTAGTATCGTCAGGGGGCATGGGGAGCTGTTTTTT
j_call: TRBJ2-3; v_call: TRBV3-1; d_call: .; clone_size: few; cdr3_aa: CASSQFGGTSTDTQYF; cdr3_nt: TGTGCCAGCAGCCAATTCGGCGGGACTAGCACAGATACGCAGTATTTT
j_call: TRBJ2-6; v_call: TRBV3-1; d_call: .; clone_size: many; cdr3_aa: CASSQHPGQSSGANVLTF; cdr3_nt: TGTGCCAGCAGCCAACATCCGGGACAAAGCTCTGGGGCCAACGTCCTGACTTTC
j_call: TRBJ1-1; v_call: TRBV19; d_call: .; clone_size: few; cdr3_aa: CASRMSLGNTEAFF; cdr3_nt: TGTGCCAGTAGGATGTCACTAGGGAACACTGAAGCTTTCTTT
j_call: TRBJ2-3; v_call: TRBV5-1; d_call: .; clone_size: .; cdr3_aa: CASSLNRRTDTQYF; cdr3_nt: TGCGCCAGCAGCTTGAATAGGCGCACAGATACGCAGTATTTT